Following are 11 T cell receptor beta chains from one sample sequenced in a study of blood T cell repertoires in COVID-19. Assay used: immunoSEQ multiplex PCR; TCRdb lists only in-frame clones, some missing. The table shows around 340,000 clones, with around 85% occurring only once. The sequenced sample was PBMCs or T cells enriched from blood (not recorded which). The source is a woman between 35 and 50 years old with acute COVID-19.

The chain recombines TRBV5-4 with TRBJ2-3; D is possibly TRBD2 (7 bases). The germline gives CDR1 SGHNT, CDR2 YYREEE (reference sequence). The ends were cut back, 3 bases at V and 5 bases at J, with 19 bases in the middle. The CDR3 length is 16 residues. Here the CDR3 DNA reads TGTGCCAGCAGCTCTAGGTCCGGGGGCGGGGGAGATACGCAGTATTTT. This gives the protein CASSSRSGGGGDTQYF.

The J gene is TRBJ2-3, the V gene TRBV7-6; 7 bases line up with TRBD2. The junction had 1 base not matched to a gene; V was cut back by 5 bases and J by 2 bases. This CDR3 is 13 amino acids long. CDR1 is SGHVS, CDR2 FNYEAQ, per germline. CDR3 loop: CASSQRDTDTQYF. CDR3 DNA sequence: TGTGCCAGCAGCCAGCGGGACACAGATACGCAGTATTTT.

The gene calls are TRBV5-1 and TRBJ1-1; no definite D call. The CDR3 contains 17 residues. Germline V gene data show CDR1 as SGHRS and CDR2 as YFSETQ. The V and J ends lost 0 bases and 2 bases respectively, with 17 bases between them. This CDR3 reads CASSLVSGTRINTEAFF. CDR3 nucleotide sequence: TGCGCCAGCAGCTTGGTATCGGGAACCAGGATCAACACTGAAGCTTTCTTT.

The chain joins TRBV18 to TRBJ1-3; 8 bases are a match to TRBD1. From germline, CDR1 is KGHSH and CDR2 LQKENI. Unmatched junction bases numbered 5, after V lost 1 base and J lost 0 bases. This CDR3 spans 17 amino acids. The CDR3: CASSPQGQGYSGNTIYF. CDR3 nucleotides: TGTGCCAGCTCACCACAAGGACAGGGATACTCTGGAAACACCATATATTTT.

The chain has TRBV3-1 (or the pseudogene TRBV3-2) and TRBJ1-2, with D tentatively TRBD1 (6 bases). Between the trimmed V and J ends, which lost 3 bases and 0 bases, there was a span of 11 bases. The CDR3 totals 15 residues. Per the germline V gene, CDR1 is LGHDT and CDR2 is YNNKEL (reference sequence). CDR3 protein: CASSHGGAANYGYTF. CDR3 sequence (DNA): TGTGCCAGCAGCCATGGGGGGGCAGCTAACTATGGCTACACCTTC.

The chain uses TRBV4-2 and TRBJ1-1, with no clear D. V shed 7 bases and J shed 0 bases, with 12 bases lying between them. This CDR3 contains 14 residues. CDR1 is LGHNA and CDR2 is YNFKEQ in the germline V gene. As DNA, the CDR3 is TGTGCCAGCAAAGTGGCAGATTTGAACACTGAAGCTTTCTTT. Its protein is CASKVADLNTEAFF.

This clone was seen only once. The chain carries TRBV25-1 and TRBJ2-3, with TRBD2 as a possible D gene (6 bases). Germline CDR1 is MGHDK and CDR2 is SYGVNS. The germline V and J ends were trimmed by 2 bases and 5 bases, with 17 bases remaining between them. The CDR3 has 16 amino acids. CDR3 sequence (DNA): TGTGCCAGCAGTGAACAGGGTGGGAGGAGCTTAGATACGCAGTATTTT. Translating it yields CASSEQGGRSLDTQYF.

The gene calls are TRBV28 and TRBJ2-5, with D uncertain. CDR1 is MDHEN, CDR2 SYDVKM, per germline. There are 11 residues in the CDR3. V was shortened by 8 bases and J by 4 bases, with 8 bases between the two germline ends. The CDR3 nucleotides are TGTGCCAGCGCGAATAGAGAGACCCAGTACTTC. Amino acids: CASANRETQYF.

The count of this clone is one. The chain combines TRBV27 with TRBJ1-2, with D tentatively TRBD1 (6 bases). The V end was cut by 0 bases, the J end by 2 bases, with 10 bases between. The germline gives CDR1 MNHEY, CDR2 SMNVEV (reference sequence). The CDR3 spans 15 residues. The CDR3 region is CASSLSWQGNYGYTF. The CDR3 nucleotides are TGTGCCAGCAGTTTATCATGGCAGGGGAACTATGGCTACACCTTC.

This clone appeared a single time. This chain connects TRBV19 to TRBJ1-4, with D possibly TRBD1 on 5 matching bases. Germline V gene sequence: CDR1 LNHDA, CDR2 SQIVND (reference sequence). Deletions cut 5 bases from V and 7 bases from J, with 20 bases between. The CDR3 loop spans 16 amino acids. The CDR3 DNA reads as TGTGCCAGTAGTGAATTTAGACGTTTGGGGGGTGAAAAACTGTTTTTT. Encoded protein: CASSEFRRLGGEKLFF.

This clone was detected only once. The rearrangement uses TRBV4-2 and TRBJ2-1; 12 positions match TRBD2. The V and J ends lost 3 bases and 4 bases, in that order; junction bases with no gene match: 4. This CDR3 is 16 amino acids long. Germline V gene sequence: CDR1 LGHNA, CDR2 YNFKEQ. The CDR3 is CASSQNLAGGYNEQFF. The CDR3 DNA is TGTGCCAGCAGCCAGAATCTAGCGGGAGGGTACAATGAGCAGTTCTTC.